These T cell receptor beta chains were read from a single sample in a study of T cell repertoires in cytomegalovirus infection. Each CDR3 protein is one row after TCRdb ran MiXCR on the reads. The sample includes over 90,000 distinct CDR3 sequences, 16% seen only once; the top ten take more than 7%. The specimen sequenced was PBMCs. Every receptor here comes from a human donor in good health (CMV status not recorded). Some clones in this sample may be carry-over from other donors' samples. CDR3s include the opening cysteine and the closing phenylalanine or tryptophan. D genes are given only for firm matches. The size of a clone is reported for some rows only, either as once, few or many, or as a class for expanded clones.

cdr3_aa cdr3_nt v_call d_call clone_size j_call
CASSFIAGSYNEQFF TGCGCCAGCAGTTTTATAGCGGGCTCCTACAATGAGCAGTTCTTC TRBV4-3 TRBD2 . TRBJ2-1
CASSPATGDNEKLFF TGTGCCAGCTCACCCGCGACAGGGGATAATGAAAAACTGTTTTTT TRBV18 TRBD1 . TRBJ1-4
CSASRTGGGGQPQHF TGCAGTGCTAGTAGGACAGGGGGCGGGGGTCAGCCCCAGCATTTT TRBV20-1 TRBD1 few TRBJ1-5
CASGTVGVETQYF TGTGCCAGTGGGACAGTGGGGGTAGAGACCCAGTACTTC TRBV5-8 TRBD1 few TRBJ2-5
CASSPLTGGTYGYTF TGTGCCAGCAGCCCCCTGACAGGGGGGACCTATGGCTACACCTTC TRBV7-2 TRBD1 many TRBJ1-2
CASSLPLAGGANTGELFF TGTGCCAGCAGTTTACCCCTAGCGGGGGGTGCGAACACCGGGGAGCTGTTTTTT TRBV12-3/TRBV12-4 TRBD2 . TRBJ2-2
CSVVRTMNTEAFF TGCAGCGTTGTGCGGACCATGAACACTGAAGCTTTCTTT TRBV29-1 . few TRBJ1-1
CASSYSSGTGSNSPLHF TGTGCCAGCAGTTACTCGTCCGGGACAGGTTCTAATTCACCCCTCCACTTT TRBV6-2/TRBV6-3 TRBD1 many TRBJ1-6
CASSSGQIRGGNTIYF TGTGCCAGCAGCTCCGGCCAGATCAGGGGGGGAAACACCATATATTTT TRBV7-2 TRBD1 many TRBJ1-3
CSATSGGSGNQPQHF TGCAGTGCTACTTCAGGGGGGTCGGGCAATCAGCCCCAGCATTTT TRBV20-1 TRBD1 . TRBJ1-5
CASSSRRRGARTDTQYF TGTGCCAGCAGCAGTCGGAGGCGAGGGGCCCGCACAGATACGCAGTATTTT TRBV7-3 . . TRBJ2-3
CASSLAGRRGAGETQYF TGTGCCAGCAGTCTAGCGGGGCGGAGGGGGGCTGGGGAGACCCAGTACTTC TRBV11-2 TRBD2 many TRBJ2-5
CASSPLAGVTTDTQYF TGTGCCAGCAGCCCACTAGCGGGGGTAACCACAGATACGCAGTATTTT TRBV7-6 TRBD2 few TRBJ2-3
CSARDWIGRANTEAFF TGCAGTGCTAGAGATTGGATAGGGCGGGCGAACACTGAAGCTTTCTTT TRBV20-1 . few TRBJ1-1
CASSLGSGPYEQYF TGTGCCAGCAGCCTCGGTAGCGGGCCCTACGAGCAGTACTTC TRBV5-4 TRBD2 few TRBJ2-7
CASLGRKSSYEQYF TGTGCCAGTCTAGGACGGAAGAGCTCCTACGAGCAGTACTTC TRBV2 . . TRBJ2-7
CAISALQTSPTEAFF TGTGCCATCAGTGCGCTACAGACATCTCCCACTGAAGCTTTCTTT TRBV10-3 . few TRBJ1-1
CASSLSAGGNTDTQYF TGTGCCAGCAGCTTATCAGCGGGGGGAAACACAGATACGCAGTATTTT TRBV7-8 TRBD2 many TRBJ2-3
CASSLWGSGVNTEAFF TGTGCCAGCAGCCTATGGGGATCGGGTGTGAACACTGAAGCTTTCTTT TRBV14 . once TRBJ1-1
CASSRGLDTEAFF TGTGCCAGCAGCCGGGGGCTGGACACTGAAGCTTTCTTT TRBV14 . few TRBJ1-1